This paragraph covers one T cell receptor (beta chain) sequence. This clonotype has just a few counts. Its cognate antigen has yet to be identified. A much larger clone lies a single base off, so this may be a read error. The conserved closing phenylalanine or tryptophan is absent in this CDR3, likely reflecting a read error. Without any cell sorting, total RNA and DNA were extracted together from around 20-30 mg of bulk tissue using the AllPrep DNA/RNA mini kit. Between late 2015 and March 2016, 4 to 6 patients in China with histopathologically diagnosed primary liver carcinoma had surgical resection. Patients had chronic HBV infection and were treatment-naive at sampling. Each tumor was sampled at five spatially separated regions: the superior, inferior, left-lateral and right-lateral poles and the tumor centre. According to histology, viable tumor cells made up more than 85% of every tumor sample. Each fresh piece of tumor and adjacent tissue was cut in two, with one half stored in RNAlater at -80 degrees C and the other half sent for histology.

These data come from a study of tumor-infiltrating lymphocytes in primary liver carcinoma (dated by TCRdb to about 2017). Concerning the study at large: Hepatocellular carcinoma (four) or combined HCC and intrahepatic cholangiocarcinoma (one) was present in the five patients, who were three men and two women aged 30 to 69 years. The five patients had tumors of stage T1-T3 N0M0, with maximum diameters ranging from about 4.2 to 11 cm. A total of 35 specimens from 5 patients underwent TCRbeta repertoire sequencing, comprising about 25 tumor regions, 5 adjacent noncancerous liver tissues and 5 peripheral blood samples. For each liver tumor, the study sampled five regions along with adjacent normal tissue and blood, and applied TCRbeta repertoire sequencing, expression microarrays and whole-exome sequencing. Samples yielded roughly 3.5 to 7.13 million productive TCRbeta reads; read depth did not differ significantly between tissue types. Technical replicate repertoires showed high reproducibility, with mean shared-clone rates around 0.9 and correlation coefficients above 0.98. The 25 or so tumor region samples were profiled with Agilent mRNA microarrays so that TCRbeta repertoire diversity could be related to the local molecular phenotype.

A constant-region primer and ProtoScript II reverse transcriptase were used to reverse-transcribe TCRbeta-specific cDNA from about 530 ng total RNA. Three nested multiplex PCR rounds, following a slightly modified ARM-PCR procedure, were used to build the TCRbeta libraries. Multiplex TRBV1-TRBV30 forward primers and a Cbeta reverse primer were used in the first two PCR rounds, each of which was run for roughly 10 cycles. Sample barcodes and Illumina adapters were added in a final 25-cycle PCR with Deep VentR polymerase. Before sequencing, amplicons of 200-500 bp were purified from gel using a QIAquick gel extraction kit. An Illumina HiSeq 2500 was used to sequence the TCRbeta amplicons, generating 250-bp paired-end reads. Per the source publication's procedure: To recover full CDR3 sequences, reads were quality-trimmed using Trimmomatic v0.33 and paired reads were then merged using FLASH v1.2.11. V, D and J germline segments were assigned to the rearranged TCRbeta sequences by MiGEC v1.2.1b. Clonotype statistics and Shannon-Wiener diversity indices were calculated with VDJtools v1.0.0. To reduce sampling bias, subsequent analyses other than the diversity analysis used only the 250 most abundant clonotypes in each sample. TCRdb reworked the public reads: Q25 trimming with fastp, MiXCR clone assembly, productive beta chains retained. Rows are combined by CDR3 protein, so each entry shows the most common genes and DNA. The V and J calls and clone size are TCRdb's, not the authors'. The sample table holds about 60,000 distinct CDR3 sequences, of which about 65% were seen once. In total, the top ten clones hold roughly two fifths of the sample.

The trim is 1 base for V and 6 bases for J, with a gap of 8 bases between the germline ends. The CDR3 has 13 residues if both end residues are counted. The retained sequence is limited to the CDR3, 39 bases, with the frame set at the first base. CDR1 and CDR2 were assigned from the germline V gene as SGHRS and YFSETQ. Overall study outcomes, separate from this receptor: Just about 7.5-25% of top clones turned up in all five regions of a tumor, which suggests spatial heterogeneity among tumor-infiltrating T cells. With just a handful of patients in the study, the authors point out that the findings should be validated in a larger study. Only the TCR beta chain was sequenced, which likely underestimates true repertoire diversity because unpaired alpha chains were not captured. The top 250 clones accounted for a significantly greater share of the repertoire in tumors than in blood (p = 0.039). Since the samples were bulk and unsorted, there was no way to compare CD4+ and CD8+ T cell repertoires. Pairs of tumor regions showed greater repertoire overlap (mean about 35%) than tumor-adjacent pairs (17%) or tumor-blood pairs (about 15%), which is consistent with antigen-driven expansion.

The V and J segments used are TRBV5-1 and TRBJ2-1; the D gene cannot be named for sure. Input material: liver tumor tissue from sampling region 4. Interpreted using the paper, the cell subset or site label stands for: tumor region T4, right-lateral pole. This clonotype was obtained from a middle-aged man with primary liver carcinoma and hepatitis B virus infection. The CDR3 corresponds to CASSLMTFNEQFS. The DNA reads as follows: TGCGCCAGCAGCTTGATGACTTTCAATGAGCAGTTCTCC.